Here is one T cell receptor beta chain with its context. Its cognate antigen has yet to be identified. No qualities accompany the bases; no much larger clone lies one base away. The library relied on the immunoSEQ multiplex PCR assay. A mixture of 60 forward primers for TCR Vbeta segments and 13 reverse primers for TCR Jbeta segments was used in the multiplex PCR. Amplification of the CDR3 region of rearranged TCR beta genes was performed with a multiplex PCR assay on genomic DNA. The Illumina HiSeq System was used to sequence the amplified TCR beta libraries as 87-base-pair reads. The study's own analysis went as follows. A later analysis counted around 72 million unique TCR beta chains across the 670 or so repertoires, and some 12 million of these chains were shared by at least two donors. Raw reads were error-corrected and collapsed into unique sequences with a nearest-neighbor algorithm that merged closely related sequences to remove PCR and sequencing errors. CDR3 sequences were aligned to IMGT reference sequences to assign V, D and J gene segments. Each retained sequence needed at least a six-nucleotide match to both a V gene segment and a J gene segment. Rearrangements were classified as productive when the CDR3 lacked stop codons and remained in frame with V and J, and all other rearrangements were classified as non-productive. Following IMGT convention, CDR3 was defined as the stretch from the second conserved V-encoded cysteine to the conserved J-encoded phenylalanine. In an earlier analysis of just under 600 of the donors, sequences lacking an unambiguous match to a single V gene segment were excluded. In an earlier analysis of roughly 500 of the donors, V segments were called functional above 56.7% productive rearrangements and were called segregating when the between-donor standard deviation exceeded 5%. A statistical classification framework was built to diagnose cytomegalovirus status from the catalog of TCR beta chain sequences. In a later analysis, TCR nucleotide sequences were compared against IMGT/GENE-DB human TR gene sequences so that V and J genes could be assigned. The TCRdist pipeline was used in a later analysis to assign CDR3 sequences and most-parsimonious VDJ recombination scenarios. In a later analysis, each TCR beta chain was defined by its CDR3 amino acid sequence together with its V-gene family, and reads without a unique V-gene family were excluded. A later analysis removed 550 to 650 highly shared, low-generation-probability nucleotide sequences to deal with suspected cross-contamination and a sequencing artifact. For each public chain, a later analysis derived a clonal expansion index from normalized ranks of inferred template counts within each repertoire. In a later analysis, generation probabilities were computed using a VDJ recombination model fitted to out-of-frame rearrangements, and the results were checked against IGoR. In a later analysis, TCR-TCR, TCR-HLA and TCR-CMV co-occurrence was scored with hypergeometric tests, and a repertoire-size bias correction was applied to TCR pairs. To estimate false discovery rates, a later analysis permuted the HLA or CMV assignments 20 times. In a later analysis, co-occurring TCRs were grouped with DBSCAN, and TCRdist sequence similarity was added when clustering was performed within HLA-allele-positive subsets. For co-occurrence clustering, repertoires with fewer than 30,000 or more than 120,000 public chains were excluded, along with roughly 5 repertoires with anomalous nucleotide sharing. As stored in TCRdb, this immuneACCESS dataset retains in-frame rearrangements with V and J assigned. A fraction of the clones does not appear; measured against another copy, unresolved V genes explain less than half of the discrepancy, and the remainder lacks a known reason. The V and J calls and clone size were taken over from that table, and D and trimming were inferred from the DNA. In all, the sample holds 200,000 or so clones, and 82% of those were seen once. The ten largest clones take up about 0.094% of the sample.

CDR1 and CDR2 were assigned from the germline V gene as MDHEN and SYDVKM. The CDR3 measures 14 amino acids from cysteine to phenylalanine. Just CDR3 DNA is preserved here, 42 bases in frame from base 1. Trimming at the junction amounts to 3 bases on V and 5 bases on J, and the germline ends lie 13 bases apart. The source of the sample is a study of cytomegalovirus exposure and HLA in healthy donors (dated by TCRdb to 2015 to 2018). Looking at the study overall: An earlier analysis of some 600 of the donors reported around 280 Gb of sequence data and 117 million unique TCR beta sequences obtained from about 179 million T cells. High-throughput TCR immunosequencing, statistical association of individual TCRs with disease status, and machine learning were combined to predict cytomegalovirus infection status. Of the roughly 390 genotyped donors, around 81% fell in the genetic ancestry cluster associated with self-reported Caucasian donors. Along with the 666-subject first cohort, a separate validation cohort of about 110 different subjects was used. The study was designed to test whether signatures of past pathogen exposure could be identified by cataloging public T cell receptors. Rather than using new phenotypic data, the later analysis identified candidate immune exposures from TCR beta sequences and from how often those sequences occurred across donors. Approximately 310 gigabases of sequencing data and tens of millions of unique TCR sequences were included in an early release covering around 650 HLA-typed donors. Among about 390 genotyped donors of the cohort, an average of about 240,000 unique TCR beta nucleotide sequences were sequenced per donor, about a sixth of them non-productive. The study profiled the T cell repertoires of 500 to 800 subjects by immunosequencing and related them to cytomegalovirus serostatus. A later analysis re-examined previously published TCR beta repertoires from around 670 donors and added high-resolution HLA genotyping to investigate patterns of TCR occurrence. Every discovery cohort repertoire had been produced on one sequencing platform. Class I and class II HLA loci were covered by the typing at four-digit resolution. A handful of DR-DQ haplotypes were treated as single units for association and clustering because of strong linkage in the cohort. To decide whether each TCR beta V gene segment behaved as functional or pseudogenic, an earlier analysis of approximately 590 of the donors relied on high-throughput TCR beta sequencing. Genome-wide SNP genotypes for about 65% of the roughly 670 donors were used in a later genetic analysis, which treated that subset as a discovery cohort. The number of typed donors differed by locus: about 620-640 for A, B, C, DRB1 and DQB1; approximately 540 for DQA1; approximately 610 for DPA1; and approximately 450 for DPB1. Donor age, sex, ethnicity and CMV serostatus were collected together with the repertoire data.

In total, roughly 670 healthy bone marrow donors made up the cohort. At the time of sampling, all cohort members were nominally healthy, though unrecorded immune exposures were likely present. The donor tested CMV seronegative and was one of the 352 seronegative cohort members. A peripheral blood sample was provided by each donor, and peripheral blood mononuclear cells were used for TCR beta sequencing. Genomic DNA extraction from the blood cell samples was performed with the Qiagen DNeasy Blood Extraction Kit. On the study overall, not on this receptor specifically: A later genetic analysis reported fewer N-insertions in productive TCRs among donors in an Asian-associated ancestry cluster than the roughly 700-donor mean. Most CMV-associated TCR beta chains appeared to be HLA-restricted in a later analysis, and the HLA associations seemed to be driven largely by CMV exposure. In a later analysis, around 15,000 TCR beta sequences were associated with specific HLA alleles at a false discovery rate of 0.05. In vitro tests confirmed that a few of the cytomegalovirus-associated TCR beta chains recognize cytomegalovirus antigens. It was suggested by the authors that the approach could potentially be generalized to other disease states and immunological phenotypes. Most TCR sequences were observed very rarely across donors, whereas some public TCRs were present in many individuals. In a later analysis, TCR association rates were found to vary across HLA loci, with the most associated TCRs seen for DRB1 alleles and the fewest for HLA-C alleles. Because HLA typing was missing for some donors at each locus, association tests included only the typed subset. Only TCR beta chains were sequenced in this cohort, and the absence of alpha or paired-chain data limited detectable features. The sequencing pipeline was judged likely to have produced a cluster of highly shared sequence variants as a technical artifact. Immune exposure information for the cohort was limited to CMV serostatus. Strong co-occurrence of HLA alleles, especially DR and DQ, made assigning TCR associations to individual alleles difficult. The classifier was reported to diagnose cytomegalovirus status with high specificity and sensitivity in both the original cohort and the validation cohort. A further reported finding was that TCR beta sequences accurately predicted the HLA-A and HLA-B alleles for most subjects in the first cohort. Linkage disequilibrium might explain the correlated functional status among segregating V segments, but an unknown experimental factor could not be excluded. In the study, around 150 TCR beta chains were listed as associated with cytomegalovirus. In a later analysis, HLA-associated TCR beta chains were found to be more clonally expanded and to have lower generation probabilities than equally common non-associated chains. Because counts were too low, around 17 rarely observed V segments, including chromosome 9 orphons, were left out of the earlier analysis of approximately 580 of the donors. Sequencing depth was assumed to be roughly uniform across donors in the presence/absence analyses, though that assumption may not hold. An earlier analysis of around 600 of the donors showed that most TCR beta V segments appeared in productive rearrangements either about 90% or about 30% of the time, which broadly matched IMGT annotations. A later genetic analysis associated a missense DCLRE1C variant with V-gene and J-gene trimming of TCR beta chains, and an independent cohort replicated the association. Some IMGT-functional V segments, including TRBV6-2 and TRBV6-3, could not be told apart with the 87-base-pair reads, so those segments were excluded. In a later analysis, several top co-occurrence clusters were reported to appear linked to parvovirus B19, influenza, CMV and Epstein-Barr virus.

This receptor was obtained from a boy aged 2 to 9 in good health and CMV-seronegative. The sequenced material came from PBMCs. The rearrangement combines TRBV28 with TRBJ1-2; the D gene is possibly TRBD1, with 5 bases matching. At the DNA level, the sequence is TGTGCCAGCAGTTTCTCGACAGAGTCATATGGCTACACCTTC. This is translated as CASSFSTESYGYTF.